This record looks at one TCR beta chain sequence and its context. The data derive from a study of T cells in localized non-small cell lung cancer. Here immunoSEQ multiplex PCR was the method, and the copy in TCRdb shows in-frame clones only, minus some. Of 130,000 or so clones in the sample, about 89% were seen once. J was trimmed by 2 bases and V by 2 bases; bases with no gene match: 6. CDR1 and CDR2 (germline): SGHRS, YFSETQ. There are 15 residues in the CDR3. This TCR came from a female donor older than 55 with stage I lung adenocarcinoma. The starting material was peripheral blood, obtained before any cancer treatment. The chain employs TRBV5-1 and TRBJ1-2; 7 positions agree with TRBD1. The CDR3 sequence: CASSFEGARNYGYTF. The CDR3 DNA sequence: TGCGCCAGCAGCTTTGAGGGGGCGAGGAACTATGGCTACACCTTC.